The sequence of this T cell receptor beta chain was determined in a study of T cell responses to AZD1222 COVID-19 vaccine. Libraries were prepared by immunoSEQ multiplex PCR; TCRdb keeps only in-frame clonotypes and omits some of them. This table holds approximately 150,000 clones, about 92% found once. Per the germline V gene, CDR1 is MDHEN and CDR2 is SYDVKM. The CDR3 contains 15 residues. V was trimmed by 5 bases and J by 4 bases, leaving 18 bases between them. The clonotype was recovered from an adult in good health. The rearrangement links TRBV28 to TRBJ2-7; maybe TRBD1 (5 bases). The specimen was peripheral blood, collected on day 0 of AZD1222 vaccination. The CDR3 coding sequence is TGTGCCAGCAGTCGACCCAGGGAAGGGGTGTACGAGCAGTACTTC. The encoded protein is CASSRPREGVYEQYF.